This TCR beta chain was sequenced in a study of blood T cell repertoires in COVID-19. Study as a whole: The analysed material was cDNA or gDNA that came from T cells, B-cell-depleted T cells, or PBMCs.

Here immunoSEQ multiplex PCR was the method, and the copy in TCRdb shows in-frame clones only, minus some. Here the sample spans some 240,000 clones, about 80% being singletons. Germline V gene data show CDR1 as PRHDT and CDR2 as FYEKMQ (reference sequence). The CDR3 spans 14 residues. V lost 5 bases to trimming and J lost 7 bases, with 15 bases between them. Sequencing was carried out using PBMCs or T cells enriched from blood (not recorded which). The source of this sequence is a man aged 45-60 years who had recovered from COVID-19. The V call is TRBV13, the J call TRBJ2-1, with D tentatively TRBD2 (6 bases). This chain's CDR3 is CASSPRNGLNEQFF. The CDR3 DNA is TGTGCCAGCAGCCCTCGAAATGGACTAAATGAGCAGTTCTTC.